This T cell receptor beta chain was sequenced for a study of T cells after yellow fever vaccination. V gave up 5 bases and J gave up 3 bases; unmatched junction bases: 16. CDR1 and CDR2 from the germline V gene are MNHEY and SVGEGT. The CDR3 runs to 17 residues. Overall study results and limits: Clones that expanded after primary vaccination mostly reappeared after the booster (approximately 96% CD4, around 87% CD8). Repertoires obtained by FACS sorting could include abundant clonotypes that entered as contaminants from the bulk population. A weaker but faster secondary response was observed, peaking on day 5 versus 15.

Production of TCR cDNA was by 5'RACE template switching, which also added a universal primer site and UMIs. TCRdb reprocessed the 5' RACE reads via MiXCR and lists one record per CDR3 protein. The data show 500,000 to 650,000 distinct CDR3 sequences, with 10% to 15% seen just once and approximately 15% held by the top ten. At least ten counts were recorded for this clonotype. Its matching antigen is unknown. This clonotype was obtained from a young man who received the YFV17D yellow fever vaccine. The material sequenced was PBMCs, taken on the day of the yellow fever booster vaccination. The V gene is TRBV6-2 or TRBV6-3, the J gene TRBJ2-7; 7 bases fit TRBD2. CDR3 loop: CASSATPGLPRDYEQYF. CDR3 nucleotide sequence: TGTGCCAGCAGTGCTACTCCGGGACTACCCCGAGACTACGAGCAGTACTTC.